Presented here are 30 T cell receptor beta chains from one specimen sequenced in a study of blood T cell repertoires in COVID-19 (TCRdb year 2020). Libraries were made using the immunoSEQ multiplex PCR assay. In its TCRdb copy, this immuneACCESS table keeps in-frame sequences only and misses some clones. Where compared with another copy, unresolved V genes explain less than half of these, and the others have no known cause. The sample records about 190,000 clones, over 70% of which are singletons. In total, the top ten clones hold under 3.5% of the sample. The material sequenced was peripheral blood. The receptors stem from a man in his forties or fifties with active or convalescent COVID-19.

The J gene is TRBJ1-3, the V gene TRBV9, with a possible D match to TRBD1 (6 bases). The CDR3 sequence is 16 residues long. Germline assignment: CDR1 SGDLS and CDR2 YYNGEE. V shed 3 bases and J shed 2 bases, with 15 bases lying between them. In DNA, the CDR3 is TGTGCCAGCAGCGATGAACAGGGTCCCGCTGGAAACACCATATATTTT. Protein: CASSDEQGPAGNTIYF. The full variable domain, completed using reference TRBV9 and TRBJ1-3, is DSGVTQTPKHLITATGQRVTLRCSPRSGDLSVYWYQQSLDQGLQFLIQYYNGEERAKGNILERFSAQQFPDLHSELNLSSLELGDSALYFCASSDEQGPAGNTIYFGEGSWLTVV.

This clone appeared a single time. Written as DNA, the CDR3 is TGCGCCAGCAGCCAAGGACTAGTTACCTACGAGCAGTACTTC. Its translation: CASSQGLVTYEQYF. The gene calls are TRBV4-3 and TRBJ2-7; possibly TRBD2 for D (6 bases). The CDR3 spans 14 residues. Per the germline V gene, CDR1 is LGHNA and CDR2 is YSLEER. V lost 1 base and J lost 2, with 9 bases in between.

The genes are TRBV25-1 and TRBJ1-2; D ambiguous. CDR1 MGHDK and CDR2 SYGVNS come from the germline V gene. The CDR3 has 13 residues. Trimming pared 5 bases from V and 6 bases from J, leaving 13 bases between. The CDR3 region has the DNA TGTGCCAGCAGTATCCCGGAGGGTAATGGCTACACCTTC. The encoded protein is CASSIPEGNGYTF.

The chain is built from TRBV28 and TRBJ1-2, with D possibly being TRBD1 (6 bases). Trimming removed 8 bases at V and 4 bases at J, with 11 bases between. The CDR3 extends over 12 amino acids. Per the germline V gene, CDR1 is MDHEN and CDR2 is SYDVKM. The CDR3 sequence: CASAQGSYGYTF. DNA for the CDR3: TGTGCCAGCGCGCAGGGGAGCTATGGCTACACCTTC.

This clone came up many times. This sample includes further DNA sequences coding for the same CDR3. The chain recombines TRBV27 with TRBJ2-7; 8 bases line up with TRBD1. CDR3 length equals 14 residues. V trimming: 6 bases; J trimming: 1 base; junction bases outside the gene matches: 5. The germline CDR1 and CDR2 sequences are MNHEY and SMNVEV (reference sequence). In nucleotides, the CDR3 is TGTGCCAGCAGACCGGGACAGGTATCCTACGAGCAGTACTTC. Protein sequence: CASRPGQVSYEQYF.

This chain uses TRBV7-9 with TRBJ1-2; the match to TRBD1 covers 9 bases. V was clipped by 7 bases and J by 3 bases; unmatched bases: 6. The length of the CDR3 is 14 residues. Germline V gene data show CDR1 as SEHNR and CDR2 as FQNEAQ (reference sequence). The CDR3 loop is CASMGQGLYYGYTF. The CDR3 coding sequence is TGTGCCAGCATGGGACAGGGATTGTACTATGGCTACACCTTC.

The chain joins TRBV3-1 (or the pseudogene TRBV3-2) to TRBJ1-2, with D tentatively TRBD1 (6 bases). V shed 1 base and J shed 4 bases, with 10 bases lying between them. From germline, CDR1 is LGHDT and CDR2 YNNKEL (reference sequence). There are 14 residues in the CDR3. The CDR3 spells CASSQVLGAYGYTF. The CDR3 region has the DNA TGTGCCAGCAGCCAAGTGTTGGGGGCCTATGGCTACACCTTC.

V is TRBV3-1 (or the pseudogene TRBV3-2) and J is TRBJ2-3, with D possibly being TRBD2 (6 bases). Per the germline V gene, CDR1 is LGHDT and CDR2 is YNNKEL (reference sequence). Trimming shortened V by 0 bases and J by 4 bases, and 17 bases separated the two germline ends. The CDR3 sequence is 17 residues long. Here the CDR3 DNA reads TGTGCCAGCAGCCAAGATGGTATCGGGAGCCGGGCAGATACGCAGTATTTT. Its protein product is CASSQDGIGSRADTQYF.

The chain is built from TRBV19 and TRBJ1-3, with D perhaps matching TRBD1 (5 bases). The CDR3 has 13 residues. In germline, CDR1 is LNHDA, CDR2 SQIVND (reference sequence). Trimming cost V 10 bases and J 9 bases, with 19 bases left between them. The CDR3 sequence is CATTEGRGTTIYF. CDR3 bases: TGTGCCACGACGGAGGGACGGGGGACCACCATATATTTT.

This clone occurred a few times. V usage is TRBV10-3 and J usage is TRBJ2-7, with 8 bases that match TRBD1. Germline V CDR1 and CDR2: ENHRY, SYGVKD. CDR3 length: 13 amino acids. V lost 8 bases, J lost 6 bases, and 9 bases stayed unmatched. The CDR3 is CAIVAAGGREQYF. In DNA form, the CDR3 reads TGTGCCATCGTGGCGGCAGGGGGCCGCGAGCAGTACTTC.

This clone came up a few times. The chain carries TRBV27 and TRBJ1-2, with no clear D. Germline loops: CDR1 MNHEY, CDR2 SMNVEV (reference sequence). V gave up 1 base and J gave up 6 bases, with 6 bases separating them. The CDR3 is 12 residues long. The CDR3 sequence: CASSLYGDGYTF. Written as DNA, the CDR3 is TGTGCCAGCAGTTTATACGGAGATGGCTACACCTTC.

The chain recombines TRBV28 with TRBJ1-5; D gene ambiguous. Looked up from germline, CDR1 is MDHEN and CDR2 is SYDVKM. Trimming pared 7 bases from V and 2 bases from J, leaving 12 bases between. The CDR3 is made up of 14 amino acids. The CDR3 is CASTFLSGNQPQHF. The DNA of the CDR3 is TGTGCCAGCACTTTTCTCAGTGGCAATCAGCCCCAGCATTTT.

V gene TRBV2 combines with J gene TRBJ1-5, with 9 bases that match TRBD1. The J segment lost 9 bases and the V segment lost 2 bases, leaving 8 bases of the junction unmatched. The CDR3 is 15 residues long. In germline, CDR1 is SNHLY, CDR2 FYNNEI. The CDR3 DNA sequence: TGTGCCAGCAGTGAAAGGACAGGGGCCCCCGGGCCCCAGCATTTT. Its protein is CASSERTGAPGPQHF.

The chain employs TRBV6-1 and TRBJ1-2; 8 positions agree with TRBD1. Looked up from germline, CDR1 is MNHNS and CDR2 is SASEGT. V lost 4 bases to trimming and J lost 4 bases; unmatched junction nucleotides: 8. The CDR3 is 15 amino acids. The CDR3 sequence is CASSVGQARVYGYTF. In DNA, the CDR3 is TGTGCCAGCAGTGTGGGACAGGCAAGAGTCTATGGCTACACCTTC.

J is TRBJ1-1 and V is TRBV6-5, with D possibly matching TRBD1 (5 bases). Germline CDR1 reads MNHEY; CDR2 reads SVGAGI. This CDR3 comprises 16 residues. Between the trimmed V and J ends, which lost 2 bases and 4 bases, there was a span of 17 bases. CDR3 loop: CASSYKLGRGGTEAFF. DNA of the CDR3: TGTGCCAGCAGTTACAAATTAGGTCGGGGGGGCACTGAAGCTTTCTTT.

The chain uses TRBV5-6 and TRBJ1-2, with 7 bases lining up with TRBD1. The CDR3 has 15 residues. V lost 2 bases and J lost 8; bases outside the gene matches: 12. Germline V gene sequence: CDR1 SGHDT, CDR2 YYEEEE. The CDR3 reads CASSFVQGLDNGYTF. The CDR3 DNA follows: TGTGCCAGCAGCTTCGTACAGGGGTTGGATAACGGCTACACCTTC.

CDR3 sequence reads: CASSLFPLTGVSQPQHF. As DNA, the CDR3 is TGTGCCAGCAGTTTATTCCCCCTGACAGGGGTGAGTCAGCCCCAGCATTTT. This rearrangement joins TRBV27 to TRBJ1-5; 8 nucleotides align to TRBD1. The CDR3 has 17 amino acids. V lost 1 base to trimming and J lost 6 bases; unmatched junction nucleotides: 11. CDR1 is MNHEY, CDR2 SMNVEV, per germline (reference sequence).

This clone appeared a few times. This chain links TRBV28 with TRBJ1-1, with D perhaps TRBD1 (6 bases). CDR1 is MDHEN, CDR2 SYDVKM, per germline. The CDR3 covers 15 residues. V lost 3 bases to trimming and J lost 5 bases, with 16 bases between them. In DNA, the CDR3 is TGTGCCAGCAGTTTCCCGACAGGAGGCTATACTGAAGCTTTCTTT. It yields the protein CASSFPTGGYTEAFF.

The chain carries TRBV10-1 and TRBJ2-1, with TRBD1 as a possible D gene (5 bases). The ends were cut back, 6 bases at V and 7 bases at J, with 19 bases in the middle. The CDR3 contains 15 residues. Germline V gene data show CDR1 as WNHNN and CDR2 as SYGVQD (reference sequence). This CDR3 reads CASSPGGALKNEQFF. For the CDR3, the DNA is TGCGCCAGCAGCCCCGGTGGGGCCTTGAAAAATGAGCAGTTCTTC.

J is TRBJ1-6 and V is TRBV5-1, with 7 bases matching TRBD1. The V segment lost 5 bases and the J segment 8 bases; nucleotides outside the gene matches: 7. The CDR3 is made up of 14 amino acids. Looked up from germline, CDR1 is SGHRS and CDR2 is YFSETQ. CDR3 sequence reads: CASSRQGSDSPLHF. The CDR3 DNA reads TGCGCCAGCAGTCGACAGGGATCCGATTCACCCCTCCACTTT.

The V and J genes are TRBV29-1 and TRBJ2-7; 8 nucleotides match TRBD1. The CDR3 extends over 13 amino acids. Germline CDR1 and CDR2: SQVTM and ANQGSEA. With 2 bases clipped from V and 7 bases from J, the junction kept 7 bases outside the gene matches. The CDR3 DNA reads as TGCAGCGTTGAAAGTCAGGGGGCGGGTGAGCAGTACTTC. Its translation: CSVESQGAGEQYF.

The CDR3 DNA follows: TGTGCCAGCACAAACAGGGCTGGGGCCAACGTCCTGACTTTC. This gives the protein CASTNRAGANVLTF. V gene TRBV2 combines with J gene TRBJ2-6; D is possibly TRBD1 (6 bases). The ends were cut back, 7 bases at V and 2 bases at J, with 9 bases in the middle. Germline V lookup: CDR1 SNHLY, CDR2 FYNNEI. The CDR3 has 14 residues.

The chain is built from TRBV29-1 and TRBJ1-2; TRBD1 agrees at 9 bases. J gave up 2 bases and V 6 bases, and 10 bases lay outside the gene matches. The CDR3 has 15 residues. Germline V gene lookup returns CDR1 SQVTM and CDR2 ANQGSEA. CDR3 DNA sequence: TGCAGCGTCGATACCGGGACAGGGCCAAACTATGGCTACACCTTC. As protein: CSVDTGTGPNYGYTF.

The DNA of the CDR3 is TGTGCCAGCACGATGGCGGGAGTGGGGGATACGCAGTATTTT. Protein sequence: CASTMAGVGDTQYF. The rearrangement joins TRBV28 to TRBJ2-3, with 7 bases matching TRBD2. Germline CDR1 MDHEN, CDR2 SYDVKM. V lost 7 bases and J lost 6; bases outside the gene matches: 10. The CDR3 totals 14 residues. Full variable domain (remainder filled in from reference TRBV28 and TRBJ2-3): DVKVTQSSRYLVKRTGEKVFLECVQDMDHENMFWYRQDPGLGLRLIYFSYDVKMKEKGDIPEGYSVSREKKERFSLILESASTNQTSMYLCASTMAGVGDTQYFGPGTRLTVL.

The chain is built from TRBV2 and TRBJ2-2; weak D call: TRBD1 (6 bases). Germline V gene lookup returns CDR1 SNHLY and CDR2 FYNNEI. Trimming took off 4 bases at V and 6 bases at J, with 18 bases between the two ends. The CDR3 covers 16 residues. CDR3 DNA sequence: TGTGCCAGCAGTGCCCCCAGGGGAAGGGTAGCCGGGGAGCTGTTTTTT. It translates to CASSAPRGRVAGELFF. The entire variable domain, with the rest obtained from reference TRBV2 and TRBJ2-2, is as follows: EPEVTQTPSHQVTQMGQEVILRCVPISNHLYFYWYRQILGQKVEFLVSFYNNEISEKSEIFDDQFSVERPDGSNFTLKIRSTKLEDSAMYFCASSAPRGRVAGELFFGEGSRLTVL.

The rearrangement links TRBV15 to TRBJ1-6; 7 bases match TRBD1. The CDR3 runs to 17 residues. With 5 bases clipped from V and 7 bases from J, the junction kept 14 bases outside the gene matches. Germline-derived CDR1 and CDR2 are LNHNV and YYDKDF (reference sequence). The CDR3 loop reads CATSPGDGTEVNSPLHF. In DNA form, the CDR3 reads TGTGCCACCAGCCCCGGGGACGGGACAGAAGTAAATTCACCCCTCCACTTT.

This clone was picked up one time. A read error may produce the germline difference seen at one junction end. The genes are TRBV19 and TRBJ2-4, with 9 bases lining up with TRBD1. In germline, CDR1 is LNHDA, CDR2 SQIVND (reference sequence). The CDR3 is made up of 14 amino acids. This CDR3 is CASGIGRTGDIQYF. DNA for the CDR3: TGTGCCAGTGGTATTGGAAGGACAGGGGACATTCAGTACTTC.

This chain links TRBV9 with TRBJ2-1; 8 bases agree with TRBD1. Germline V CDR1 and CDR2: SGDLS, YYNGEE. J was trimmed by 6 bases and V by 2 bases; bases with no gene match: 1. The CDR3 length is 13 residues. Here the CDR3 DNA reads TGTGCCAGCAGCGTTACAGGGGGCAATGAGCAGTTCTTC. The encoded protein is CASSVTGGNEQFF.

J is TRBJ1-6 and V is TRBV4-1; no clear D gene. The V and J ends lost 0 bases and 10 bases respectively, with 13 bases between them. Germline V gene lookup returns CDR1 MGHRA and CDR2 YSYEKL. CDR3 length: 15 residues. In DNA form, the CDR3 reads TGCGCCAGCAGCCAAGAGAGAGGAGGGAGGTCACCCCTCCACTTT. Translation: CASSQERGGRSPLHF.

The chain employs TRBV12-2 and TRBJ2-3; no check of the table's D call, TRBD2, against the DNA was made. TRBV12-2 is a listed pseudogene. The CDR3 contains 13 residues. This CDR3 reads CATGRGDTDTQYF. CDR3 nucleotides: TGTGCCACGGGGCGGGGTGACACAGATACGCAGTATTTT.